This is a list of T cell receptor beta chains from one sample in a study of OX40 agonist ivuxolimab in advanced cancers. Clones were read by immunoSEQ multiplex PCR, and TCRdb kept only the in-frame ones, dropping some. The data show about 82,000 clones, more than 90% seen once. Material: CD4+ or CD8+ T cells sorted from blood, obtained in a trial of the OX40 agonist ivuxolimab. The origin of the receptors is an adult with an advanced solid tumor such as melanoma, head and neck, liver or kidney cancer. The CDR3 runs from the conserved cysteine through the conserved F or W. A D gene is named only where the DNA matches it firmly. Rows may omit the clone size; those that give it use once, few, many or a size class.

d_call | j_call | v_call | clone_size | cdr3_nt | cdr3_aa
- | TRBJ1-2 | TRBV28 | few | TGTGCCAGCAGTTTTCAGGGCACAGCTAACTATGGCTACACCTTC | CASSFQGTANYGYTF
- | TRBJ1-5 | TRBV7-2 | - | TGTGCCAGCAGCTTTGACCAGGGGCCCAATCAGCCCCAGCATTTT | CASSFDQGPNQPQHF
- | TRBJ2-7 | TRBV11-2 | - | TGTGCCAGCAGCCTCGGAACGACTAGTATCTTCGAGCAGTACTTC | CASSLGTTSIFEQYF
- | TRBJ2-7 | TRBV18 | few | TGTGCCAGCTCACCACCAGGACTGTTCTACGAGCAGTACTTC | CASSPPGLFYEQYF
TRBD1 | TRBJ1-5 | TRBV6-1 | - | TGTGCCAGCAGTGGACAGGGTTGGGATCAGCCCCAGCATTTT | CASSGQGWDQPQHF
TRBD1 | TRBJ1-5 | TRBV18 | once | TGTGCCAGCTCACCAGGACAGGGAGCCAATCAGCCCCAGCATTTT | CASSPGQGANQPQHF
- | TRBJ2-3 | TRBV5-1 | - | TGCGCCAGCAGCCCTCGAGATTCCCCGATAGGGGGAGGATTGATAGATACGCAGTATTTT | CASSPRDSPIGGGLIDTQYF
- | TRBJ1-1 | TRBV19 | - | TGTGCCAGTAGTATCTCCGGGACACCTAACACTGAAGCTTTCTTT | CASSISGTPNTEAFF
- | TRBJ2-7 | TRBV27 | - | TGTGCCAGCAGTTTACTTCGGGCTAGCTCCTACGAGCAGTACTTC | CASSLLRASSYEQYF
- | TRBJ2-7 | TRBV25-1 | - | TGTGCCAGCAGTGAATTGTCTGGGGGGAAGACCTACGAGCAGTACTTC | CASSELSGGKTYEQYF
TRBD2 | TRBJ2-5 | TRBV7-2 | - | TGTGCCAGCAGCTTATATGGGACTAGCGGGAGGGAGACCCAGTACTTC | CASSLYGTSGRETQYF
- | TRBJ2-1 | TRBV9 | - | TGTGCCAGCAGCGTAGTTCAGGGGACCTACAATGAGCAGTTCTTC | CASSVVQGTYNEQFF
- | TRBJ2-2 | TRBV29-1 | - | TGCAGCGCCGGAAGGACCGGGGAGCTGTTTTTT | CSAGRTGELFF
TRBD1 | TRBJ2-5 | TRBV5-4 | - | TGTGCCAGTGGGATCGGGACAGGGTCGGAGACCCAGTACTTC | CASGIGTGSETQYF
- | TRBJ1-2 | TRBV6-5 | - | TGTGCCAGCAGCTACGGGAGAGCGGGAGGCTACACCTTC | CASSYGRAGGYTF
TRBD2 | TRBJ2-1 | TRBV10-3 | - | TGTGCCATCAGTGGGGGACTAGCGGGAGGCCTCTATGAGCAGTTCTTC | CAISGGLAGGLYEQFF
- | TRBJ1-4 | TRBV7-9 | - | TGTGCCAGCAGCTTGGGCGATTGGGATGAAAAACTGTTTTTT | CASSLGDWDEKLFF
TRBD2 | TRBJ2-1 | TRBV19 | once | TGTGCCAGTAGTATCGGGACTAGCGGGAGCCTCCCCTCCTACAATGAGCAGTTCTTC | CASSIGTSGSLPSYNEQFF
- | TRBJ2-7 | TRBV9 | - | TGTGCCAGCAGCGTAGGAGGGAGTCCCTACGAGCAGTACTTC | CASSVGGSPYEQYF
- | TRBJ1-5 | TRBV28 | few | TGTGCCAGCCACGGGATCGGGGACGGAGGCAATCAGCCCCAGCATTTT | CASHGIGDGGNQPQHF
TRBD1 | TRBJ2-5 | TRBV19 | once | TGTGCCAGTAGTATCACAGGGGTTCGGGAGACCCAGTACTTC | CASSITGVRETQYF
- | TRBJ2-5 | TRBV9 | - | TGTGCCTGCCCTGGGGAAGAGGAGCAGTACTTC | CACPGEEEQYF
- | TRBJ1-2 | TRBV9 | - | TGTGCCAGCAGCAAAGCAGACTTCTATGGCTACACCTTC | CASSKADFYGYTF
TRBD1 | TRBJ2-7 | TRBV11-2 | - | TGTGCCAGCAGCTTAGGACAGGGGAACGAGCAGTACTTC | CASSLGQGNEQYF
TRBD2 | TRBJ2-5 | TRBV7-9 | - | TGTGCCAGCAGCCCGATAGCGGGATGGGAGACCCAGTACTTC | CASSPIAGWETQYF
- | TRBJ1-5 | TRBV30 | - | TGTGCCTGGGCCCATGGGCCGGGGAGCAATCAGCCCCAGCATTTT | CAWAHGPGSNQPQHF